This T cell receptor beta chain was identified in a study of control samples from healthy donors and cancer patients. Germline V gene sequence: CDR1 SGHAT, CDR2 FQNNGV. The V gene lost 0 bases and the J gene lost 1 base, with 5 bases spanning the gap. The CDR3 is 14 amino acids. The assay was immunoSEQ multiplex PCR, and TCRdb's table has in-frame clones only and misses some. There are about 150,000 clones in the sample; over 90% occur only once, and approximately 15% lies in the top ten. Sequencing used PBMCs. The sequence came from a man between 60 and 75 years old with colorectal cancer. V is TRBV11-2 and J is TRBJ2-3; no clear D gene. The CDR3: CASSLDQGTDTQYF. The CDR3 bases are TGTGCCAGCAGCTTAGATCAGGGCACAGATACGCAGTATTTT.